The clone carrying this T cell receptor (beta chain) occurred many times. Antigen specificity is unknown. The protocol attached unique molecular identifiers to individual cDNA molecules. TCRdb ran MiXCR on the 5' RACE reads and lists one entry per CDR3 protein. The data show around 40,000 distinct CDR3 sequences, 5.5% to 7% seen once. The sample belongs to a study of early T cells in non-severe SARS-CoV-2 infection. Study overall: Bulk RNA taken from unsorted whole blood was sequenced, leaving chains unpaired. The study's findings and limits: The matching step, a VDJdb search, favored anti-spike CD8 responses and missed private and CD4 specificities.

Sequences were obtained from whole blood. This receptor was identified in an adult who was a healthcare worker with PCR-confirmed SARS-CoV-2 infection or an uninfected control (not recorded which).

This CDR3 reads CASSLFGPETQYF. The DNA of the CDR3 is TGTGCCAGCAGCCTCTTTGGGCCAGAGACCCAGTACTTC. The chain is built from TRBV7-6 and TRBJ2-5; D is ambiguous. The CDR3 length is 13 residues. V shed 5 bases and J shed 4 bases, with 11 bases lying between them. Per germline, CDR1 SGHVS and CDR2 FNYEAQ. Full variable domain (outside the CDR3, taken from reference TRBV7-6 and TRBJ2-5): GAGVSQSPRYKVTKRGQDVALRCDPISGHVSLYWYRQALGQGPEFLTYFNYEAQQDKSGLPNDRFSAERPEGSISTLTIQRTEQRDSAMYRCASSLFGPETQYFGPGTRLLVL.